This T cell receptor (beta chain) was sequenced during a study of tumor and adjacent non-tumor tissue in lung cancer. TCRbeta libraries were built with three rounds of nested PCR, modified from ARM-PCR. TCRdb fed the multiplex PCR reads into MiXCR, producing one record per CDR3 protein. Of tens of thousands of distinct CDR3 sequences listed, 55% to 70% are singletons. This sample's RNA came from whole unsorted tissue. More than 3 cm separated this lung sample from the edge of the tumor. This CDR3 contains 12 residues. Looked up from germline, CDR1 is SQVTM and CDR2 is ANQGSEA. J lost 15 bases, V lost 6 bases, and 11 bases had no gene match.

The V call is TRBV29-1, the J call TRBJ2-1; 10 bases line up with TRBD2. The receptor was isolated from a woman aged 45-59 years with non-small cell lung cancer. The source material was distant non-tumor lung tissue. CDR3 in amino acids: CSVGTSGNPAFF. The CDR3 coding sequence is TGCAGCGTAGGAACTAGCGGGAATCCAGCGTTCTTC.